This is a list of T cell receptor beta chains from one sample in a study of T cells in Graves' hyperthyroidism and ophthalmopathy. TCRdb redid the calling of the multiplex PCR reads with MiXCR, one entry per CDR3 protein. The profile covers 700,000 to 850,000 distinct CDR3 sequences, with 35% appearing a single time and 30% to 40% taken by the ten largest. The sample was blood. Every receptor here comes from a woman in her forties with Graves' hyperthyroidism. Both conserved end residues are part of each CDR3. A D gene is named only where the DNA matches it firmly. Only some rows state a clone size, as once, few, many or a class for expanded clones.

TRBV7-3,-,TRBJ1-2,-,CASSPDPAWGLKGYTF,TGTGCCAGCAGCCCTGACCCCGCTTGGGGTTTGAAAGGCTACACCTTC
TRBV20-1,-,TRBJ2-7,TRBD1,CSARMTGDEQYF,TGCAGTGCCCGTATGACAGGGGACGAGCAGTACTTC
TRBV7-2,-,TRBJ2-7,-,CASSLGFTRPYEQYF,TGTGCCAGCAGCCTAGGGTTCACCAGACCCTACGAGCAGTACTTC
TRBV7-2,many,TRBJ2-2,TRBD1,CASSLRDRVTGELFF,TGTGCCAGCAGCCTCCGAGACAGGGTCACCGGGGAGCTGTTTTTT
TRBV2,-,TRBJ1-2,-,CASSAQGTRGYGGYTF,TGTGCCAGCAGTGCCCAAGGGACGAGGGGCTACGGTGGCTACACCTTC
TRBV5-1,few,TRBJ1-4,-,CASSAMTGSNEKLFF,TGCGCCAGCAGCGCGATGACAGGATCGAATGAAAAACTGTTTTTT
TRBV7-3,few,TRBJ1-2,TRBD1,CASSSGQGLGYTF,TGTGCCAGCAGCTCAGGACAGGGTTTGGGCTACACCTTC
TRBV24-1,few,TRBJ2-2,TRBD1,CATSDSSGTGNTGELFF,TGTGCCACCAGTGATTCTTCCGGGACAGGGAACACCGGGGAGCTGTTTTTT
TRBV2,-,TRBJ2-7,TRBD2,CASSEWGNSGRILYEQYF,TGTGCCAGCAGTGAATGGGGGAATAGCGGGAGGATTCTTTACGAGCAGTACTTC
TRBV14,-,TRBJ1-2,TRBD1,CASSPALRQGVRGYTF,TGTGCCAGCAGCCCGGCATTAAGACAGGGGGTACGGGGCTACACCTTC
TRBV27,-,TRBJ1-6,-,CASSYQKSSSYNSPLHF,TGTGCCAGCAGTTACCAAAAGTCAAGCTCCTATAATTCACCCCTCCACTTT
TRBV4-3,few,TRBJ1-4,-,CASSHPGRTTNEKLFF,TGCGCCAGCAGCCACCCGGGACGGACAACTAATGAAAAACTGTTTTTT
TRBV25-1,-,TRBJ2-7,-,CASSDRPPGDYEQYF,TGTGCCAGCAGTGACCGACCTCCGGGAGATTACGAGCAGTACTTC
TRBV19,-,TRBJ1-5,-,CASSIDFGQPQHF,TGTGCCAGTAGTATAGATTTTGGTCAGCCCCAGCATTTT
TRBV10-1,-,TRBJ2-1,-,CASSRGLSTGMDEQFF,TGCGCCAGCAGTAGGGGACTCTCCACCGGGATGGATGAGCAGTTCTTC
TRBV7-2,few,TRBJ2-3,-,CASRFASGDTQYF,TGTGCCAGCAGGTTCGCGAGCGGAGATACGCAGTATTTT
TRBV5-1,-,TRBJ2-7,-,CASSEHLGRAGGYEQYF,TGTGCCAGCAGTGAACATTTGGGACGGGCAGGTGGCTACGAGCAGTACTTC
TRBV11-2,many,TRBJ2-5,-,CASSLDLGGQYF,TGTGCCAGCAGCTTAGATTTGGGGGGCCAGTACTTC
TRBV5-8,few,TRBJ2-3,-,CASSLLDGTDTQYF,TGTGCCAGCAGCTTATTGGATGGCACAGATACGCAGTATTTT
TRBV2,many,TRBJ2-7,-,CASRKARDTLYEQYF,TGTGCCAGCAGAAAGGCCCGGGACACTCTCTACGAGCAGTACTTC
TRBV19,-,TRBJ1-2,-,CASSGWDGTDYGYTF,TGTGCCAGTAGTGGGTGGGATGGGACGGACTATGGCTACACCTTC
TRBV2,many,TRBJ2-2,-,CASSDVWGGELFF,TGTGCCAGCAGTGATGTGTGGGGCGGGGAGCTGTTTTTT
TRBV7-2,few,TRBJ1-2,TRBD1,CASSPGSSGQGTYGYTF,TGTGCCAGCTCACCAGGGTCCTCGGGACAGGGTACCTATGGCTACACCTTC
TRBV25-1,-,TRBJ1-2,-,CASSERGGYGGYTF,TGTGCCAGCAGTGAACGTGGGGGCTACGGTGGCTACACCTTC
TRBV29-1,-,TRBJ2-1,-,CSVEEGNEQFF,TGCAGCGTTGAAGAGGGTAATGAGCAGTTCTTC